This TCR beta chain was retrieved from a study of cytomegalovirus exposure and HLA in healthy donors. In the PCR, 60 Vbeta and 13 Jbeta primers were used. Assay: immunoSEQ multiplex PCR; the TCRdb copy retains only in-frame clones and omits some. Found here are more than 80,000 clones, roughly 86% of them singletons; the top ten hold 9% to 9.5%. At collection, donors were nominally healthy, but unrecorded immune exposures were probable. Note on this clone: Its antigen remains unknown.

This CDR3 has 14 residues. Germline loops: CDR1 MNHEY, CDR2 SVGAGI. The junction had 9 bases not matched to a gene; V was cut back by 10 bases and J by 2 bases. Findings and limits, study-wide: Specific recognition of CMV antigens was confirmed in vitro for a few chains (all CMV-associated). According to reports, the classifier identified cytomegalovirus status with high specificity and sensitivity. Apparent HLA restriction characterized most CMV-associated TCR beta chains in a later analysis.

The receptor was derived from a man in his thirties or forties in good health and CMV-seropositive. The chain combines TRBV6-5 with TRBJ2-3, with 7 bases that match TRBD1. Material: PBMCs. Written as DNA, the CDR3 is TGTGCCACTAGAACAGGGGTCTCCACAGATACGCAGTATTTT. Protein product: CATRTGVSTDTQYF.